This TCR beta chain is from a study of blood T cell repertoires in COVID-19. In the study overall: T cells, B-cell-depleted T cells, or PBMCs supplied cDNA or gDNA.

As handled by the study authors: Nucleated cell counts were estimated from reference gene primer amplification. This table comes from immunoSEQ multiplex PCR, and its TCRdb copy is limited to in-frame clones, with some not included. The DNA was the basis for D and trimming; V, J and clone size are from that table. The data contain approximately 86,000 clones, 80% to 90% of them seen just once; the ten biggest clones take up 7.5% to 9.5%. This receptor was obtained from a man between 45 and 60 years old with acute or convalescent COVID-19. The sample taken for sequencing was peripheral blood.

In DNA form, the CDR3 reads TGTGCCATCACTCCCCAGGGAGGTGTCTCCTACGAGCAGTACGTC. As protein: CAITPQGGVSYEQYV. The chain combines TRBV7-9 with TRBJ2-7; maybe TRBD2 (6 bases). With 10 bases removed from V and 0 bases from J, the gap between germline ends came to 19 bases. The CDR3 runs to 15 residues. Germline CDR1 and CDR2: SEHNR and FQNEAQ (reference sequence).